This T cell receptor (beta chain) was recovered during a study of T-cell reconstitution after alpha-beta-depleted transplantation in children. Study-wide results and limits: At around two months after transplant, the alpha-beta T cells were reportedly derived from several hundred expanded clones that came from non-depleted graft cells. T-cell counts and diversity were attributed mostly to newly produced T cells one year after transplant. Where some patients showed high TCRbeta diversity at day 60, it came from recipient T cells and thymic progenitors that had survived.

Trimming at V came to 7 bases and at J to 5 bases, leaving 11 bases not matched to a gene. This CDR3 has 14 amino acids. From germline, CDR1 is SGHDT and CDR2 YYEEEE. The sample holds one count of this clonotype. Its cognate antigen is unknown. This sample's TCRbeta library carried unique molecular identifier barcodes. TCRdb recomputed calls from the PCR reads with MiXCR, one row per CDR3 protein. This table holds tens of thousands of distinct CDR3 sequences, approximately 43% found once. The sample here was PBMCs, mostly from graft donor cells, taken 360 days after TCRalphabeta/CD19-depleted stem cell transplant. The receptor was derived from a male patient between 5 and 17 years old who had a stem cell transplant for acute lymphoblastic leukemia, so the T cells may come from the graft donor. The V gene is TRBV5-6, the J gene TRBJ2-7; 8 bases agree with TRBD2. The CDR3 spells CASGLGRAVNEQYF. CDR3 nucleotides: TGTGCCAGCGGACTCGGGAGGGCCGTGAACGAGCAGTACTTC.